This section outlines one TCR beta chain sequence together with its context. Its cognate antigen has yet to be identified. No clone much larger than this one lies a single base away; base qualities are absent. Mismatch repair deficiency in every enrolled patient was established by polymerase chain reaction or immunohistochemistry. TCR sequencing was performed for a few patients who responded to pembrolizumab therapy. In the phase II trial, pembrolizumab PD-1 blockade was tested prospectively in advanced mismatch repair-deficient cancers, no matter which tissue of origin the cancers came from. Serial peripheral blood T cell samples were collected before and at multiple times after starting PD-1 blockade. Blood sampling times were reported as weeks after the first pembrolizumab dose. This entry comes from a study of PD-1 blockade in mismatch repair-deficient tumors (TCRdb year 2017). At the level of the whole study: The trial enrolled 86 consecutive patients with more than ten mismatch repair-deficient cancer types between September 2013 and late 2016, all previously treated and progressing. Deep sequencing of TCR CDR3 regions was used to track tumor-associated T cell clones in peripheral blood of patients responding to PD-1 blockade.

The receptor library was made with the immunoSEQ multiplex PCR assay. Drawn from immuneACCESS, this table holds only the in-frame rearrangements with V and J called that TCRdb kept. Clones are partly lost; checked studies trace under half to an unresolved V gene and leave the rest unexplained. The table for this sample lists about 51,000 clones; approximately 78% of them were counted only once. The ten largest clonotypes hold 3.3% of the sample. General findings and caveats noted by the study authors: Clones residing in the tumor, which were often undetectable in blood before treatment, expanded quickly after pembrolizumab and then contracted, generally before radiologic responses.

There are 14 amino acids in the CDR3, from cysteine to phenylalanine inclusive. The sequence is cut down to CDR3 DNA, 42 bases in frame from base 1. V was cut back by 4 bases and J by 2 bases, leaving a gap of 9 bases between them. Based on the germline V gene, the CDR1 and CDR2 sequences are SGHDN and FVKESK. The sequence joins TRBV14 to TRBJ1-3; no D gene is confidently identified. This TCR came from an adult with mismatch repair-deficient cancer. Specimen: peripheral blood, collected 4 weeks after starting pembrolizumab. The CDR3 has the sequence CASSLGTTGNTIYF. The nucleotide sequence reads as follows: TGTGCCAGCAGCCTCGGTACTACTGGAAACACCATATATTTT.